These 19 T cell receptor beta chains were sequenced from one sample in a study of blood T cell repertoires in COVID-19. Generated by immunoSEQ multiplex PCR, the TCRdb table keeps only in-frame clones and is missing some. The sample holds 150,000 to 200,000 clones, about 80% seen once. Sequencing was performed on peripheral blood. These receptors were taken from a man between 65 and 85 years old with active or convalescent COVID-19.

The chain couples TRBV3-1 (or the pseudogene TRBV3-2) to TRBJ1-2; a possible D gene is TRBD1 (6 bases). Trimming removed 2 bases from V and 4 bases from J, with 11 bases in between. Per the germline V gene, CDR1 is LGHDT and CDR2 is YNNKEL (reference sequence). This CDR3 has 14 amino acids. The CDR3 region is CASSQPDRSYGYTF. CDR3 DNA sequence: TGTGCCAGCAGCCAACCCGACAGGAGCTATGGCTACACCTTC.

The rearrangement links TRBV9 to TRBJ2-5, with D maybe TRBD1 (6 bases). V was pared by 1 base and J by 2 bases, with 9 bases between. The CDR3 contains 14 residues. Germline CDR1 reads SGDLS; CDR2 reads YYNGEE. CDR3 DNA sequence: TGTGCCAGCAGCGTATCAGGGGTGCAAGAGACCCAGTACTTC. As protein: CASSVSGVQETQYF. Using reference TRBV9 and TRBJ2-5 for the parts outside the CDR3, the full variable domain is DSGVTQTPKHLITATGQRVTLRCSPRSGDLSVYWYQQSLDQGLQFLIQYYNGEERAKGNILERFSAQQFPDLHSELNLSSLELGDSALYFCASSVSGVQETQYFGPGTRLLVL.

The rearrangement uses TRBV27 and TRBJ1-3; D is possibly TRBD1 (5 bases). The CDR3 runs 15 residues. V gave up 2 bases and J gave up 2 bases, with 10 bases separating them. Germline CDR1 and CDR2: MNHEY and SMNVEV (reference sequence). The CDR3 DNA follows: TGTGCCAGCAGTTTAAGATCGACAGCTGGAAACACCATATATTTT. Protein sequence: CASSLRSTAGNTIYF.

The CDR3 bases are TGTGCCAGCAGCCCTGGGGGGACAGGATACTCACCCCTCCACTTT. Translation gives CASSPGGTGYSPLHF. The chain carries TRBV7-8 and TRBJ1-6, with 8 bases aligning to TRBD1. The CDR3 runs 15 residues. Germline CDR1 and CDR2: SGHVS and FQNEAQ. The trim removed 5 bases at V and 10 bases at J, leaving 10 bases unmatched.

This sequence joins TRBV7-6 and TRBJ1-1, with TRBD1 matching over 7 bases. Germline V gives CDR1 SGHVS, CDR2 FNYEAQ. V trimming: 1 base; J trimming: 8 bases; junction bases outside the gene matches: 7. CDR3 length: 14 residues. DNA for the CDR3: TGTGCCAGCAGCTTAGAATGGGGACAGAAAGAAGCTTTCTTT. Amino acid sequence: CASSLEWGQKEAFF.

For the CDR3, the DNA is TGCGCCAGCAACCTCGGGTCCATGAACACTGAAGCTTTCTTT. It specifies CASNLGSMNTEAFF. The V gene is TRBV5-1, the J gene TRBJ1-1, with D unresolved. The ends were cut back, 6 bases at V and 0 bases at J, with 12 bases in the middle. Germline V lookup: CDR1 SGHRS, CDR2 YFSETQ. The CDR3 spans 14 residues.

The CDR3 sequence is CASSFGVGTEAFF. In DNA form, the CDR3 reads TGTGCCAGCAGCTTCGGGGTTGGCACTGAAGCTTTCTTT. This chain connects TRBV7-3 to TRBJ1-1; no clear D. The germline V gene encodes CDR1 SGHTA and CDR2 FQGTGA. V lost 3 bases and J lost 4, with 9 bases in between. The CDR3 has 13 residues.

This clone was recorded only once. The V and J genes are TRBV5-1 and TRBJ2-5, with 7 nucleotides matching TRBD2. The CDR3 totals 14 residues. Per germline, CDR1 SGHRS and CDR2 YFSETQ. V lost 1 base to trimming and J lost 5 bases; unmatched junction nucleotides: 5. CDR3 DNA sequence: TGCGCCAGCAGCTTGACTAGCGTGGTCGAGACCCAGTACTTC. This codes for CASSLTSVVETQYF.

This chain uses TRBV21-1 with TRBJ2-3; the table assigns TRBD1, which was not confirmed against the DNA. TRBV21-1 is termed a pseudogene. The CDR3 extends over 17 amino acids. This CDR3 reads CASSKGLFRDRPPTQCF. CDR3 in DNA: TGTGCCAGCAGCAAAGGTTTATTCCGGGACAGACCCCCTACGCAGTGTTTT.

A remark on this clone: Mismatch with germline at one junction end may stem from a read error. V usage is TRBV30 and J usage is TRBJ1-1, with no clear D. Germline V gene sequence: CDR1 GTSNPN, CDR2 SVGIG (reference sequence). The CDR3 consists of 10 residues. CDR3: CAIRTPKVLF. As DNA, the CDR3 is TGTGCCATTCGGACTCCCAAGGTGCTCTTT.

The chain carries TRBV19 and TRBJ1-2; D is possibly TRBD1 (6 bases). The CDR3 is 14 amino acids. Germline V gene lookup returns CDR1 LNHDA and CDR2 SQIVND (reference sequence). Trimming stripped 4 bases from V and 4 bases from J, with 13 bases between. The CDR3 coding sequence is TGTGCCAGTAGTAGTCCCGGACAGATCTATGGCTACACCTTC. It translates to CASSSPGQIYGYTF.

The chain has TRBV5-1 and TRBJ1-1; D possibly corresponds to TRBD1 (6 bases). The germline V gene encodes CDR1 SGHRS and CDR2 YFSETQ. The CDR3 has 17 residues. V lost 3 bases and J 4 bases, leaving 22 bases between the germline ends. CDR3: CASSSNPQGRRSTEAFF. CDR3 coding DNA: TGCGCCAGCAGCTCAAACCCCCAGGGGCGTCGCAGCACTGAAGCTTTCTTT.

J is TRBJ1-2 and V is TRBV5-4, with a possible D match to TRBD1 (6 bases). This CDR3 is 15 amino acids long. V was clipped by 4 bases and J by 7 bases, with 20 bases between them. CDR1 is SGHNT, CDR2 YYREEE, per germline (reference sequence). In nucleotides, the CDR3 is TGTGCCAGCAGCCCGTTACAGGGTAACCTCGGTGGCTACACCTTC. Amino acid sequence: CASSPLQGNLGGYTF.

In DNA form, the CDR3 reads TGTGCCAGCAGTTTGAGGGACAGGGGCAATTCACCCCTCCACTTT. Translation: CASSLRDRGNSPLHF. The genes are TRBV27 and TRBJ1-6, with 10 nucleotides matching TRBD1. This CDR3 contains 15 residues. J gave up 7 bases and V 3 bases, and 3 bases lay outside the gene matches. CDR1 and CDR2 (germline): MNHEY, SMNVEV (reference sequence).

The chain combines TRBV29-1 with TRBJ2-7, with 12 positions matching TRBD1. This CDR3 has 12 residues. Germline V gene lookup returns CDR1 SQVTM and CDR2 ANQGSEA. J lost 6 bases, V lost 7 bases, and 4 bases had no gene match. The CDR3 sequence is CSGGQGAGEQYF. The CDR3 DNA reads TGCAGCGGGGGACAGGGGGCTGGCGAGCAGTACTTC.

The genes are TRBV5-1 and TRBJ1-1; possibly TRBD1 for D (5 bases). Germline CDR1 reads SGHRS; CDR2 reads YFSETQ. V was shortened by 6 bases and J by 5 bases, with 14 bases between the two germline ends. The CDR3 is 13 amino acids. CDR3 sequence: CASKDTPKTEAFF. CDR3 in DNA: TGCGCCAGCAAGGACACCCCCAAGACTGAAGCTTTCTTT.

This clone has just one count. This rearrangement joins TRBV5-4 to TRBJ1-2, with D possibly TRBD1 on 5 matching bases. Germline CDR1 is SGHNT and CDR2 is YYREEE (reference sequence). V dropped 0 bases and J dropped 8 bases, with 14 bases sitting between them. The CDR3 has 14 residues. The CDR3 here is CASSLARDRYGYTF. The CDR3 region has the DNA TGTGCCAGCAGCTTGGCCAGGGATAGATACGGCTACACCTTC.

The chain is built from TRBV30 and TRBJ1-1, with D possibly TRBD1 on 5 matching bases. V was cut by 3 bases and J by 10 bases, with 9 bases left in between. The CDR3 length is 10 residues. Looked up from germline, CDR1 is GTSNPN and CDR2 is SVGIG (reference sequence). The CDR3 region is CAWSRRAAFF. As DNA, the CDR3 is TGTGCCTGGAGCCGCAGGGCAGCTTTCTTT. The full variable domain, with the rest looked up from reference TRBV30 and TRBJ1-1, is SQTIHQWPATLVQPVGSPLSLECTVEGTSNPNLYWYRQAAGRGLQLLFYSVGIGQISSEVPQNLSASRPQDRQFILSSKKLLLSDSGFYLCAWSRRAAFFGQGTRLTVV.

The chain has TRBV14 and TRBJ1-2; 7 nucleotides agree with TRBD1. This CDR3 is built from 14 residues. V trimming: 5 bases; J trimming: 4 bases; junction bases outside the gene matches: 7. Germline CDR1 reads SGHDN; CDR2 reads FVKESK. CDR3 sequence (DNA): TGTGCCAGCAGCTCCACAGGGGCGGTCTATGGCTACACCTTC. It yields the protein CASSSTGAVYGYTF.